This paragraph reports one T cell receptor beta chain. What it recognizes is unknown. These data originate in a study of cytomegalovirus exposure and HLA in healthy donors. Study-wide background: An analysis done earlier identified fewer than 140 million unique TCR beta sequences from about 179 million T cells. Study outcomes and limitations: Data from an earlier analysis indicated that most TCR beta V segments were productive either about 90% or about 30% of the time. Immune exposure information comprised only CMV serostatus.

A multiplex PCR was run with 60 Vbeta primers and 13 Jbeta primers. TCRdb's table, derived via immunoSEQ multiplex PCR, lists solely in-frame clones and lacks some. The sample has hundreds of thousands of clones; roughly 88% are singletons. Germline V gene data show CDR1 as SGHRS and CDR2 as YFSETQ. The ends lost 2 bases at V and 3 bases at J; junction bases unmatched: 4. The CDR3 is 17 amino acids. Healthy bone marrow donors supplied every sample. This rearrangement joins TRBV5-1 to TRBJ2-2; TRBD2 aligns across 13 bases. The sample was PBMCs. The clonotype was recovered from a boy aged 2 to 9 in good health and CMV-seronegative. The CDR3 coding sequence is TGCGCCAGCAGCTTAAGACTAGCGGGAGGACACACCGGGGAGCTGTTTTTT. Its translation is CASSLRLAGGHTGELFF.